This record concerns one T cell receptor (beta chain) sequence. The target antigen is unknown. The CDR3 covers 12 residues. V gave up 4 bases and J gave up 5 bases, with 9 bases separating them. Produced via immunoSEQ multiplex PCR; TCRdb's table is partial and in-frame only. The data hold about 680,000 clones, with more than 70% observed a single time. The sample comes from a study of Ad26.COV2.S vaccination and SARS-CoV-2 variants. Study-level information: Donor was one of the participants in the Ad26.COV2.S arm of the COV1001 trial. Intramuscularly, Ad26.COV2.S was given either once or twice, 56 days apart. Study-wide results and caveats: An underestimation of total T cell responses may have resulted from the TCR breadth and depth analyses. Substantial post-vaccination breadth of spike-specific CD8+ and CD4+ T cell responses was reported.

Treatment here: over 15 received Ad26.COV2.S at low or high dose, single or two shots; roughly 5 received placebo; per-sample allocation not given. The investigators took samples on day 63 after the first vaccine or placebo injection. The genes are TRBV12-3 or TRBV12-4 and TRBJ2-7, with D uncertain. The receptor was derived from a person between 18 and 60 years old who received the Ad26.COV2.S COVID-19 vaccine or a placebo. Sequencing used peripheral blood, obtained in a trial of Ad26.COV2.S vaccine versus placebo. The CDR3 nucleotides are TGTGCCAGCAGTTCCTCGCTAAACGAGCAGTACTTC. It encodes CASSSSLNEQYF.